The rows below give T cell receptor beta chains drawn from one sample of a study of T cell repertoires in cytomegalovirus infection. Antigen specificity for these receptors is unknown. TCRdb ran MiXCR on the reads and lists one entry per CDR3 protein. Here the sample spans roughly 990,000 distinct CDR3 sequences, about a third being singletons. This material consisted of cultured CD8+ T cells from PBMCs, taken from culture after CMV antigen stimulation. These receptors originate from a human donor in good health (CMV status not recorded). Some clones in this sample may be carry-over from other donors' samples. CDR3s include the opening cysteine and the closing phenylalanine or tryptophan. D genes are given only for firm matches. Only some rows state a clone size, as once, few, many or a class for expanded clones.

d_gene	abundance	j_gene	v_gene	CDR3aa	CDR3nt
-	few	TRBJ2-5	TRBV4-1	CASSQGWSGQETQYF	TGCGCCAGCAGCCAAGGGTGGTCAGGCCAAGAGACCCAGTACTTC
TRBD2	many	TRBJ2-5	TRBV7-8	CASSERDGYLETQYF	TGTGCCAGCAGCGAGCGGGACGGTTACTTGGAGACCCAGTACTTC
TRBD1	-	TRBJ1-6	TRBV6-5	CASSNIQGPPNSPLHF	TGTGCCAGCAGTAACATACAGGGGCCTCCTAATTCACCCCTCCACTTT
-	few	TRBJ1-6	TRBV19	CASSGGGVRPESPLHF	TGTGCCAGTAGTGGAGGGGGGGTTCGTCCAGAATCACCCCTCCACTTT
-	-	TRBJ1-2	TRBV6-1	CASNPIYGQLYGYTF	TGTGCCAGCAATCCAATTTACGGGCAGCTCTATGGCTACACCTTC
-	-	TRBJ2-1	TRBV7-9	CASSPPPSSGSFYNEQFF	TGTGCCAGCAGCCCTCCTCCCTCCAGCGGATCCTTCTACAATGAGCAGTTCTTC
-	-	TRBJ2-7	TRBV7-9	CASSVMGFEQYF	TGTGCCAGCAGCGTAATGGGATTCGAGCAGTACTTC
TRBD2	-	TRBJ2-5	TRBV7-2	CASSLGKTSGGLAETQYF	TGTGCCAGCAGCCTAGGCAAGACTAGCGGGGGATTAGCTGAGACCCAGTACTTC
-	-	TRBJ2-3	TRBV9	CASSVELGTDTQYF	TGTGCCAGCAGCGTAGAATTAGGCACAGATACGCAGTATTTT
-	-	TRBJ2-7	TRBV6-5	CASSSRRRGYEQYF	TGTGCCAGCAGTTCCCGGCGGCGGGGTTACGAGCAGTACTTC
-	few	TRBJ1-3	TRBV10-3	CAIARKGAGNTIYF	TGTGCCATCGCCCGAAAGGGGGCTGGAAACACCATATATTTT
TRBD1	-	TRBJ2-1	TRBV4-1	CASSPGQFREQFF	TGCGCCAGCAGCCCGGGACAGTTTAGGGAGCAGTTCTTC
-	many	TRBJ2-3	TRBV4-2	CASSLEGLTSTDTQYF	TGTGCCAGCAGCCTCGAAGGGTTAACAAGCACAGATACGCAGTATTTT
-	many	TRBJ2-3	TRBV7-6	CASGPIRTDTQYF	TGTGCCAGCGGACCCATTCGCACAGATACGCAGTATTTT
-	-	TRBJ2-3	TRBV2	CASRGQSGDTQYF	TGTGCCAGCAGAGGACAGTCCGGGGATACGCAGTATTTT
-	many	TRBJ1-2	TRBV11-2	CASSSTGQYGYTF	TGTGCCAGCAGCTCTACAGGGCAATATGGCTACACCTTC
-	-	TRBJ2-2	TRBV4-3	CASSQDAPRTGNTGELFF	TGCGCCAGCAGCCAAGATGCCCCTAGGACGGGGAACACCGGGGAGCTGTTTTTT
TRBD2	-	TRBJ2-5	TRBV7-9	CASSSSLAGGAKTQYF	TGTGCCAGCAGCTCCTCTCTAGCGGGGGGGGCAAAGACCCAGTACTTC
-	-	TRBJ1-1	TRBV28	CASSFGYEAFF	TGTGCCAGCAGTTTCGGGTATGAAGCTTTCTTT
-	many	TRBJ2-2	TRBV7-8	CASSLGWDSQNTGELFF	TGTGCCAGCAGCTTAGGGTGGGACTCTCAGAACACCGGGGAGCTGTTTTTT
-	few	TRBJ1-4	TRBV2	CASSPTVASATNEKLFF	TGTGCCAGCAGCCCCACGGTGGCCAGTGCAACTAATGAAAAACTGTTTTTT
TRBD2	-	TRBJ2-1	TRBV27	CASSLLQTGLAAYNEQFF	TGTGCCAGCAGTTTATTACAGACGGGACTAGCGGCCTACAATGAGCAGTTCTTC
-	many	TRBJ1-3	TRBV6-5	CASSYGTLGNTIYF	TGTGCCAGCAGTTACGGGACTCTGGGAAACACCATATATTTT
TRBD1	few	TRBJ1-5	TRBV28	CASSLPGQGNQPQHF	TGTGCCAGCAGTTTACCGGGACAGGGCAATCAGCCCCAGCATTTT
TRBD1	many	TRBJ1-2	TRBV13	CASSSRTGALVLDGYTF	TGTGCCAGCAGCTCACGGACAGGGGCGCTAGTATTAGATGGCTACACCTTC
-	few	TRBJ2-5	TRBV5-4	CASSVRDQETQYF	TGTGCCAGCAGCGTCCGGGATCAAGAGACCCAGTACTTC
TRBD2	-	TRBJ2-1	TRBV27	CASSLMAGGVINEQFF	TGTGCCAGCAGTTTAATGGCCGGGGGGGTAATCAATGAGCAGTTCTTC
-	-	TRBJ1-2	TRBV2	CASSDAPRRTSNYGYTF	TGTGCCAGCAGTGATGCACCCCGTCGGACATCCAACTATGGCTACACCTTC
TRBD1	many	TRBJ1-1	TRBV7-9	CASSLGDRVTDTEAFF	TGTGCCAGCAGCTTAGGGGACAGGGTGACGGACACTGAAGCTTTCTTT
-	many	TRBJ1-2	TRBV12-3/TRBV12-4	CASSRPVGLNYGYTF	TGTGCCAGCAGTCGCCCAGTAGGCCTCAACTATGGCTACACCTTC
TRBD1	few	TRBJ1-2	TRBV7-9	CASEETGYYGYTF	TGTGCCAGCGAGGAGACAGGGTACTATGGCTACACCTTC
-	once	TRBJ2-4	TRBV7-9	CASSPPTAELAKNIQYF	TGTGCCAGCAGCCCACCCACGGCGGAGCTAGCCAAAAACATTCAGTACTTC
-	-	TRBJ1-1	TRBV4-2	CASSQPRGGTEAFF	TGTGCCAGCAGCCAGCCAAGGGGGGGGACTGAAGCTTTCTTT
-	many	TRBJ1-2	TRBV6-5	CASSYVGGLDYGYTF	TGTGCCAGCAGTTACGTTGGGGGGCTCGACTATGGCTACACCTTC
-	few	TRBJ2-5	TRBV7-8	CASSLRRFQETQYF	TGTGCCAGCAGCTTACGTAGATTCCAAGAGACCCAGTACTTC
-	many	TRBJ2-1	TRBV7-6	CASSPDRPSYNEQFF	TGTGCCAGCAGCCCCGACAGACCCTCCTACAATGAGCAGTTCTTC
-	few	TRBJ2-1	TRBV6-8	CASSSPFTSRGNEQFF	TGTGCCAGCAGTTCACCTTTTACTAGCAGGGGGAATGAGCAGTTCTTC
-	-	TRBJ1-2	TRBV6-1	CASSLPRTPGYGYTF	TGTGCCAGCAGCCTTCCCCGGACCCCGGGCTATGGCTACACCTTC
-	-	TRBJ2-3	TRBV4-3	CASSQDPSYTDTQYF	TGCGCCAGCAGCCAAGATCCTAGCTACACAGATACGCAGTATTTT
-	-	TRBJ2-7	TRBV7-6	CASSLPGGGYEQYF	TGTGCCAGCAGCTTACCCGGGGGCGGCTACGAGCAGTACTTC
TRBD1	few	TRBJ2-1	TRBV19	CASSIGGTGPFF	TGTGCCAGTAGTATAGGTGGGACAGGGCCGTTCTTC
-	-	TRBJ1-5	TRBV18	CASSPRGEPQPQHF	TGTGCCAGCTCACCACGCGGGGAACCTCAGCCCCAGCATTTT
-	-	TRBJ2-1	TRBV4-2	CVSRHGTYTYNEQFF	TGTGTCAGCCGCCACGGGACGTATACCTACAATGAGCAGTTCTTC
TRBD1	few	TRBJ2-1	TRBV6-6	CASTLGQGADEQFF	TGTGCCAGCACCCTTGGACAGGGGGCGGATGAGCAGTTCTTC
-	-	TRBJ1-1	TRBV27	CASSLSGTGNAEAFF	TGTGCCAGCAGTTTATCAGGGACGGGGAACGCTGAAGCTTTCTTT
TRBD2	few	TRBJ2-1	TRBV4-1	CASSQGMLAGVNEQFF	TGCGCCAGCAGCCAAGGAATGCTAGCGGGGGTGAATGAGCAGTTCTTC
-	few	TRBJ1-4	TRBV7-8	CASSFSFWVNEKLFF	TGTGCCAGCAGCTTTTCTTTCTGGGTTAATGAAAAACTGTTTTTT
-	few	TRBJ2-1	TRBV27	CASSLRAYGEQFF	TGTGCCAGCAGTTTAAGGGCTTATGGTGAGCAGTTCTTC
-	-	TRBJ1-1	TRBV7-6	CASSYPGEATEAFF	TGTGCCAGCAGCTACCCAGGTGAGGCCACTGAAGCTTTCTTT
-	few	TRBJ2-4	TRBV6-1	CASDRTNIQYF	TGTGCCAGCGATCGGACAAACATTCAGTACTTC
TRBD2	few	TRBJ2-1	TRBV19	CASSIASGGPSYNEQFF	TGTGCCAGTAGTATTGCTAGCGGGGGGCCGTCCTACAATGAGCAGTTCTTC
-	few	TRBJ2-3	TRBV7-9	CASSLAQHLTDTQYF	TGTGCCAGCAGCTTGGCCCAACATCTTACAGATACGCAGTATTTT
-	-	TRBJ2-1	TRBV27	CASAQGSYNEQFF	TGTGCCAGCGCACAGGGCTCCTACAATGAGCAGTTCTTC
TRBD1	-	TRBJ1-2	TRBV7-9	CASSLDRGQGVAHYGYTF	TGTGCCAGCAGCTTAGATAGGGGACAGGGCGTTGCACACTATGGCTACACCTTC
-	few	TRBJ1-1	TRBV10-3	CAISGTAEGMNTEAFF	TGTGCCATCAGTGGGACAGCTGAAGGGATGAACACTGAAGCTTTCTTT